Included here is one T cell receptor beta chain sequence, with context. Unique molecular identifiers were attached to individual cDNA molecules. TCRdb re-analysed the 5' RACE reads in MiXCR, keeping a single row per CDR3 protein. In the table there are about 48,000 distinct CDR3 sequences, about 7.4% of which are singletons. V trimming: 5 bases; J trimming: 4 bases; junction bases outside the gene matches: 8. The CDR3 is 15 residues long. The germline V gene encodes CDR1 SGHTA and CDR2 FQGNSA. These data belong to a study of early T cells in non-severe SARS-CoV-2 infection. The chain employs TRBV7-2 and TRBJ1-1, with 9 nucleotides matching TRBD1. Sequenced material: whole blood. The sequence was obtained from an adult who was a healthcare worker with PCR-confirmed SARS-CoV-2 infection or an uninfected control (not recorded which). This CDR3 reads CASSQDRDRATEAFF. The CDR3 bases are TGTGCCAGCAGCCAAGACCGGGACAGGGCCACTGAAGCTTTCTTT.